This TCR beta chain derives from a study of cytomegalovirus exposure and HLA in healthy donors. The PCR contained 60 Vbeta and 13 Jbeta primers. Assay: immunoSEQ multiplex PCR; the TCRdb copy retains only in-frame clones and omits some. The sample lists more than 95,000 clones, nearly 80% seen once, with roughly 6% in the top ten. The junction had 4 bases not matched to a gene; V was cut back by 3 bases and J by 1 base. The CDR3 consists of 16 residues. Germline lookup yields CDR1 KGHSH and CDR2 LQKENI. The study, taken as a whole, reports: It was reportedly the case that the classifier diagnosed cytomegalovirus status with high specificity and sensitivity. Compared with the roughly 700-donor mean, an Asian-associated ancestry cluster reportedly had fewer N-insertions, according to a later analysis.

A remark on this clone: Its antigen is still unknown.

This chain joins TRBV18 and TRBJ2-2; 8 nucleotides line up with TRBD2. The source material was PBMCs. This clonotype was obtained from a woman between 40 and 50 years old in good health and CMV-seronegative. CDR3 residues: CASSPPSGGNTGELFF. The CDR3 DNA follows: TGTGCCAGCTCACCTCCCAGCGGGGGGAACACCGGGGAGCTGTTTTTT.